This T cell receptor beta chain was identified in a study of post-analysis software for immune sequencing data (dated by TCRdb to the mid-2010s). For the wider study: The recorded disease courses included relapsing-remitting, secondary progressive and progressive-relapsing multiple sclerosis, and some patients had no subtype annotation. The patient repertoires were compared against fewer than twelve previously published healthy control repertoires obtained from donors aged roughly 6 to 28 years. A subset of samples was prepared in parallel using single-end sample barcoding, then pooled and co-amplified after Illumina adapter ligation.

The paper's findings and limits, for the study overall: When samples were clustered directly using the F measure, samples prepared in the same batch co-clustered strongly, which prompted a batch-effect correction. Patients showed significantly higher frequencies than controls for about 5 TRBV segments, among them TRBV5-6, TRBV5-1 and TRBV20-1. The multiple sclerosis patient group was slightly younger than the control group. Normalized Chao1 diversity was significantly lower in multiple sclerosis patients than controls, suggesting substantial peripheral T-cell clonal expansion.

To demonstrate the VDJtools post-analysis software, TCR beta repertoires were profiled from the peripheral blood of 10 to 15 young patients with multiple sclerosis. Multiple sclerosis patients were children and adolescents aged about 6 to 17 years. The method was PCR. Sequencer: Illumina HiSeq 2500. Unique molecular identifiers were incorporated into TCR beta cDNA libraries to reduce PCR and sequencing biases. Every 1 to 10 million input T cells yielded 500,000 or so cDNA molecules, meaning each molecule approximated one T cell. The patient libraries were prepared and sequenced with the same protocol used for the earlier healthy control dataset. Within a given batch, samples were prepared together, multiplexed and sequenced on the same HiSeq lane. The study's processing was this. Raw barcoded reads were processed with MIGEC, discarding single-read molecular identifier groups before consensus assembly and CDR3 extraction. VDJtools was used for post-analysis of the clonotype tables, and diversity was normalized by down-sampling every dataset to the size of the smallest sample. In repertoire overlap clustering, CDR3 amino acid sequences, but not nucleotide sequences, were matched to correct batch-related cross-sample contamination. Using fastp trimming at Q25 and MiXCR clonotype assembly, TCRdb reanalyzed the public sequencing data and kept in-frame beta chains. Duplicate CDR3 protein sequences are folded into a single record with the most common DNA and genes. None of the V and J calls come from the authors' own analysis; TCRdb made them. The sample table shows about 200,000 distinct CDR3 sequences, and approximately 29% are seen once. Approximately 3.6% of the sample comes from the top ten.

There are many counts of this clonotype. The clone's antigen remains unknown. Per-base quality was not reported, and no clone a single base away is much larger than it. V is reduced by 0 bases and J by 2 bases, leaving a spacing of 14 bases between them. From cysteine to phenylalanine, the CDR3 is 16 amino acids long. This entry keeps only the CDR3 DNA: 48 bases, framed from base 1. CDR1 and CDR2, per the germline V gene, are SGHTA and FQGNSA. Sequencing input: blood. The receptor comes from a girl aged 2-17 years with multiple sclerosis. The chain uses TRBV7-2 and TRBJ2-7; the D segment could be TRBD2, given 6 matching bases. The CDR3 sequence is CASSLAGSGQTYEQYF. The DNA sequence is TGTGCCAGCAGCTTAGCGGGAAGCGGGCAAACCTACGAGCAGTACTTC. The reference TRBV7-2 and TRBJ2-7 proteins fill in what lies around the CDR3, so the full variable domain reads GAGVSQSPSNKVTEKGKDVELRCDPISGHTALYWYRQSLGQGLEFLIYFQGNSAPDKSGLPSDRFSAERTGGSVSTLTIQRTQQEDSAVYLCASSLAGSGQTYEQYFGPGTRLTVT.